These T cell receptor beta chains were read from a single sample in a study of regulatory T cells in long-lasting Graves disease. One entry per CDR3 protein results from TCRdb running MiXCR on the multiplex PCR reads. Of more than 300,000 distinct CDR3 sequences in the sample, roughly 23% were seen once. This specimen was peripheral blood mononuclear cells (PBMCs), taken when the disease was refractory, from a patient treated with antithyroid drugs. These TCRs come from a woman in her thirties or forties with Graves disease. CDR3s include the opening cysteine and the closing phenylalanine or tryptophan. A D gene is named only where the DNA matches it firmly. Clone size appears in some rows only: once, few, many, or a class for an expanded clone.

clone size: .
D gene: .
V gene: TRBV4-1
J gene: TRBJ2-5
CDR3 DNA: TGCGCCAGCAGCCGAGGGGACTCGATTAACCAAGAGACCCAGTACTTC
CDR3 protein: CASSRGDSINQETQYF

clone size: .
D gene: .
V gene: TRBV5-6
J gene: TRBJ1-4
CDR3 DNA: TGTGCCAGCAGCTTGTCCACGGGAACCGCCGCAACTAATGAAAAACTGTTTTTT
CDR3 protein: CASSLSTGTAATNEKLFF

clone size: many
D gene: .
V gene: TRBV28
J gene: TRBJ1-2
CDR3 DNA: TGTGCCAGCAGTTTAATACAGGGTGACTATGGCTACACCTTC
CDR3 protein: CASSLIQGDYGYTF

clone size: .
D gene: .
V gene: TRBV3-1
J gene: TRBJ2-5
CDR3 DNA: TGTGCCAGCAGCCAGGGGGCCCTCCAAGAGACCCAGTACTTC
CDR3 protein: CASSQGALQETQYF

clone size: .
D gene: TRBD1
V gene: TRBV20-1
J gene: TRBJ2-7
CDR3 DNA: TGCAGTGCTGGAGATTTCTTACACAGGGGCGGTCCCTACGAGCAGTACTTC
CDR3 protein: CSAGDFLHRGGPYEQYF

clone size: few
D gene: .
V gene: TRBV30
J gene: TRBJ2-5
CDR3 DNA: TGTGCCTGGAGGTTATGGGCAGGAGAAGAGACCCAGTACTTC
CDR3 protein: CAWRLWAGEETQYF

clone size: .
D gene: .
V gene: TRBV11-1
J gene: TRBJ2-1
CDR3 DNA: TGTGCCAGCAGTTATATTGGCAGGCGCAATGAGCAGTTCTTC
CDR3 protein: CASSYIGRRNEQFF

clone size: .
D gene: .
V gene: TRBV28
J gene: TRBJ2-1
CDR3 DNA: TGTGCCAGCAGGGGGTCAATGGGGGAAGGAGGCAATGAGCAGTTCTTC
CDR3 protein: CASRGSMGEGGNEQFF

clone size: few
D gene: TRBD1
V gene: TRBV10-2
J gene: TRBJ1-5
CDR3 DNA: TGCGCCAGCAGTGACAGGGGGCGGCGCAATCAGCCCCAGCATTTT
CDR3 protein: CASSDRGRRNQPQHF

clone size: .
D gene: TRBD2
V gene: TRBV11-2
J gene: TRBJ2-1
CDR3 DNA: TGTGCCAGCAGCTTTGACCCGCTAGCGGGGTCAGAGCAGTTCTTC
CDR3 protein: CASSFDPLAGSEQFF

clone size: .
D gene: TRBD2
V gene: TRBV12-3/TRBV12-4
J gene: TRBJ2-5
CDR3 DNA: TGTGCCAGCAGTTTAGGAGAGGGACTAGCGGGAGGACTAATACAAGAGACCCAGTACTTC
CDR3 protein: CASSLGEGLAGGLIQETQYF

clone size: many
D gene: TRBD1
V gene: TRBV6-1
J gene: TRBJ1-5
CDR3 DNA: TGTGCCAGCAATGACCGGGACAGGGAACTTTGGGGGAATCAGCCCCAGCATTTT
CDR3 protein: CASNDRDRELWGNQPQHF

clone size: few
D gene: TRBD2
V gene: TRBV7-9
J gene: TRBJ2-7
CDR3 DNA: TGTGCCAGCAGCCCTACCCCTAGCGGGGGGTACGAGCAGTACTTC
CDR3 protein: CASSPTPSGGYEQYF

clone size: few
D gene: .
V gene: TRBV25-1
J gene: TRBJ1-4
CDR3 DNA: TGTGCCAGCAGCCCCGCGAGGGCAACTAATGAAAAACTGTTTTTT
CDR3 protein: CASSPARATNEKLFF

clone size: few
D gene: .
V gene: TRBV28
J gene: TRBJ2-2
CDR3 DNA: TGTGCCAGCAGTTTAATCCGACCCGGGGAGCTGTTTTTT
CDR3 protein: CASSLIRPGELFF

clone size: .
D gene: .
V gene: TRBV12-3/TRBV12-4
J gene: TRBJ1-6
CDR3 DNA: TGTGCCAGCAGCCACCCGGGCCTCAAAAATTCACCCCTCCACTTT
CDR3 protein: CASSHPGLKNSPLHF

clone size: .
D gene: .
V gene: TRBV27
J gene: TRBJ2-5
CDR3 DNA: TGTGCCAGCAGTGAATTCGGTCAAGAGACCCAGTACTTC
CDR3 protein: CASSEFGQETQYF

clone size: .
D gene: .
V gene: TRBV7-8
J gene: TRBJ2-5
CDR3 DNA: TGTGCCAGCAGCTTAACTGAAGGGACCCAGTACTTC
CDR3 protein: CASSLTEGTQYF

clone size: .
D gene: .
V gene: TRBV20-1
J gene: TRBJ2-7
CDR3 DNA: TGCAGTGCTAGTTATGGGAACTCCTACGAGCAGTACTTC
CDR3 protein: CSASYGNSYEQYF

clone size: many
D gene: .
V gene: TRBV12-3/TRBV12-4
J gene: TRBJ2-7
CDR3 DNA: TGTGCCAGCAGGGATGGGTGGGAGGATTACGAGCAGTACTTC
CDR3 protein: CASRDGWEDYEQYF

clone size: .
D gene: TRBD2
V gene: TRBV7-2
J gene: TRBJ2-2
CDR3 DNA: TGTGCCAGTAGACTAGCGCAAAACACCGGGGAGCTGTTTTTT
CDR3 protein: CASRLAQNTGELFF

clone size: few
D gene: .
V gene: TRBV7-9
J gene: TRBJ2-7
CDR3 DNA: TGTGCCAGCAGCTCTCCGGCGCTACCCTACGAGCAGTACTTC
CDR3 protein: CASSSPALPYEQYF

clone size: many
D gene: TRBD2
V gene: TRBV28
J gene: TRBJ2-5
CDR3 DNA: TGTGCCAGCAGGAGAGCGGGAGGGTCTGGGACCCAGTACTTC
CDR3 protein: CASRRAGGSGTQYF

clone size: many
D gene: TRBD1
V gene: TRBV27
J gene: TRBJ2-7
CDR3 DNA: TGTGCCAGCAGCCCTGCCGGGACAGGGGGTCTCGAGCAGTACTTC
CDR3 protein: CASSPAGTGGLEQYF

clone size: .
D gene: TRBD2
V gene: TRBV20-1
J gene: TRBJ2-7
CDR3 DNA: TGCAGGGCTATGAGATGGGGGAGGGCCGATGAGCAGTACTTC
CDR3 protein: CRAMRWGRADEQYF

clone size: .
D gene: .
V gene: TRBV7-2
J gene: TRBJ1-2
CDR3 DNA: TGTGCCAGCAGCCACGGCAGCGGCCGGACAAACTATGGCTACACCTTC
CDR3 protein: CASSHGSGRTNYGYTF